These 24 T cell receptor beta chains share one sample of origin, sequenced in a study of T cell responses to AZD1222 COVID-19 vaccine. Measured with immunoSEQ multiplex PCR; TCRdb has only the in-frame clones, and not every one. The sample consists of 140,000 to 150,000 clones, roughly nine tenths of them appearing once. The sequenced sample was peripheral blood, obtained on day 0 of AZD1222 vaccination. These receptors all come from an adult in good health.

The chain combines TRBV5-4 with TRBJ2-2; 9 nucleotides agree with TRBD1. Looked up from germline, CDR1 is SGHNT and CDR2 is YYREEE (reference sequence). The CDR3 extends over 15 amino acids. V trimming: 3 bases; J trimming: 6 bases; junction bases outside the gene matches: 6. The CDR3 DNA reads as TGTGCCAGCAGCTCTACAGGGGGCCGGCCCGGGGAGCTGTTTTTT. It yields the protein CASSSTGGRPGELFF.

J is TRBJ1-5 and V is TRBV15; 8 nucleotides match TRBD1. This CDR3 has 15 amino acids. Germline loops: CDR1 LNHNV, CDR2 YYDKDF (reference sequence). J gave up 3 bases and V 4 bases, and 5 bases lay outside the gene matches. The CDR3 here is CATSNDRGNNQPQHF. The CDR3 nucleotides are TGTGCCACCAGCAATGACAGGGGAAACAATCAGCCCCAGCATTTT.

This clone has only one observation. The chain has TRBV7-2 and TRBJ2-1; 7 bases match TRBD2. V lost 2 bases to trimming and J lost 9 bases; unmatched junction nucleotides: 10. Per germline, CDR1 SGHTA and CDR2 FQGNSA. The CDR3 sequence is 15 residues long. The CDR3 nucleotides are TGTGCCAGCAGCTTATTTCTGGGAGTAGCGGGTGAGCAGTTCTTC. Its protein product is CASSLFLGVAGEQFF.

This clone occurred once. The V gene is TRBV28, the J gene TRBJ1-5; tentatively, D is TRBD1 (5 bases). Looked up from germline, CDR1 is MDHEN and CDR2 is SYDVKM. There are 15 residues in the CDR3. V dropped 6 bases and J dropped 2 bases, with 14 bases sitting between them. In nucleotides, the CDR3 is TGTGCCAGCAGCCCTAGATTGGGGGGCAATCAGCCCCAGCATTTT. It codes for CASSPRLGGNQPQHF.

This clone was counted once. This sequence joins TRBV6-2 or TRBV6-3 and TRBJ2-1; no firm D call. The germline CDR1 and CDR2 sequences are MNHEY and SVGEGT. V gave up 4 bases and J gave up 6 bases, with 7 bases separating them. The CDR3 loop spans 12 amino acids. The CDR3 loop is CASSLQINEQFF. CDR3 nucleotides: TGTGCCAGCAGTTTGCAGATCAATGAGCAGTTCTTC.

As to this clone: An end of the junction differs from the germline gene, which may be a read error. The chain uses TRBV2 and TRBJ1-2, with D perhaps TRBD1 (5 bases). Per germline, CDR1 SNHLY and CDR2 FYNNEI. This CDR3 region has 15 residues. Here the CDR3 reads CASISFSGPIEKGIF. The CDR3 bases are TGTGCCAGCATCAGTTTCTCGGGACCCATCGAAAAGGGCATCTTC.

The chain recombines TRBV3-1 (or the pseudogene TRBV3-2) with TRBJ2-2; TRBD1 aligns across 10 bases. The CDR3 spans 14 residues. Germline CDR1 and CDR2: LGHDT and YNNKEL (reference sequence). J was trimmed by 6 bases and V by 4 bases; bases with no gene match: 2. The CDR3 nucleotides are TGTGCCAGCAGCCGGGACAGGGGCTCCGGGGAGCTGTTTTTT. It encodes CASSRDRGSGELFF.

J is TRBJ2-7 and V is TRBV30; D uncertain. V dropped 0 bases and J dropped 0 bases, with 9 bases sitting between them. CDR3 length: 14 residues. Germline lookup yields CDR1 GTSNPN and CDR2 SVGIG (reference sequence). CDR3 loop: CAWSVQVISYEQYF. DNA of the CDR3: TGTGCCTGGAGTGTTCAGGTAATCTCCTACGAGCAGTACTTC. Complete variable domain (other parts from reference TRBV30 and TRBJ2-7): SQTIHQWPATLVQPVGSPLSLECTVEGTSNPNLYWYRQAAGRGLQLLFYSVGIGQISSEVPQNLSASRPQDRQFILSSKKLLLSDSGFYLCAWSVQVISYEQYFGPGTRLTVT.

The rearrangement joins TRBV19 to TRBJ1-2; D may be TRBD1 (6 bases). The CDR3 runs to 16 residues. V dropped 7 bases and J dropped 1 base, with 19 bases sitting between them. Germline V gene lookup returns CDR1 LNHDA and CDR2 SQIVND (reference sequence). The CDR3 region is CASNYGGRGGNYGYTF. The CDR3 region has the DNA TGTGCCAGTAACTATGGGGGCAGGGGAGGTAACTATGGCTACACCTTC.

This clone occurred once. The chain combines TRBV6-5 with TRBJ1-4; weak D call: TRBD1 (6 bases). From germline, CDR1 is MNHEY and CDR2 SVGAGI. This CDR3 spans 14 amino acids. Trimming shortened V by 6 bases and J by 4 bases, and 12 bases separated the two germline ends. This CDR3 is CASRPTGSNEKLFF. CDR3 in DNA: TGTGCCAGCAGACCTACAGGGAGTAATGAAAAACTGTTTTTT.

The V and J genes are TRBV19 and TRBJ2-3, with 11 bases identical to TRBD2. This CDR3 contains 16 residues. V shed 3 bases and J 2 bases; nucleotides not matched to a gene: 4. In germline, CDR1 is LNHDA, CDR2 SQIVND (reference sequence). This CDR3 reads CASSIRTSGYTDTQYF. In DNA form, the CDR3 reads TGTGCCAGTAGTATCAGGACTAGCGGGTACACAGATACGCAGTATTTT.

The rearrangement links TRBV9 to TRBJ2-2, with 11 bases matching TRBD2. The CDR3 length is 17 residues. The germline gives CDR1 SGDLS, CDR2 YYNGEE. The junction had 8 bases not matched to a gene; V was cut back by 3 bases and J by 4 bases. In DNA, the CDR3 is TGTGCCAGCAGCGCCCGCACTAGCGGGGGACGCACCGGGGAGCTGTTTTTT. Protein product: CASSARTSGGRTGELFF.

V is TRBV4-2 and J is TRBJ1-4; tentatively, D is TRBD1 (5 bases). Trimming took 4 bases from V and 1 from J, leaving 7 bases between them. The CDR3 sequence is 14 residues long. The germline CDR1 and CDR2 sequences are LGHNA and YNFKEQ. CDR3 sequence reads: CASSLGGTNEKLFF. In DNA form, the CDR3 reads TGTGCCAGCAGCCTCGGGGGAACTAATGAAAAACTGTTTTTT.

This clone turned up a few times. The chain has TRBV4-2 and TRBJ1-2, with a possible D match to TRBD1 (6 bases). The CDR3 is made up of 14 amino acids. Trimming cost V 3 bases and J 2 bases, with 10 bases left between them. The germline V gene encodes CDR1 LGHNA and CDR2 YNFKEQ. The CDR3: CASSHPGTNYGYTF. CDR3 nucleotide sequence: TGTGCCAGCAGCCATCCCGGGACAAACTATGGCTACACCTTC.

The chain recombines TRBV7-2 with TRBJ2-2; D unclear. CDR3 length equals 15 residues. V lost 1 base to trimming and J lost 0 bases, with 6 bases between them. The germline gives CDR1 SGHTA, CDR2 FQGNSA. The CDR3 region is CASSLGTANTGELFF. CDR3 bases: TGTGCCAGCAGCTTAGGGACCGCGAACACCGGGGAGCTGTTTTTT.

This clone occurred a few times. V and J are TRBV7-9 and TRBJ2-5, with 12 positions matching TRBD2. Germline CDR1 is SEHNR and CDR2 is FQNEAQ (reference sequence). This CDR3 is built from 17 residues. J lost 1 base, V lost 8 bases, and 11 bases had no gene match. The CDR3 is CASPLNPLAGGQETQYF. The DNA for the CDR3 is TGTGCCAGCCCCCTTAACCCACTAGCGGGGGGCCAAGAGACCCAGTACTTC.

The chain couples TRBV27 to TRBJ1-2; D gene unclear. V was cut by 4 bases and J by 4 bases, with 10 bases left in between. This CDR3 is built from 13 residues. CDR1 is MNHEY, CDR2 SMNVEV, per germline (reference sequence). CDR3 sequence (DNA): TGTGCCAGCAGTTCCCACACGTCCTATGGCTACACCTTC. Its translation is CASSSHTSYGYTF.

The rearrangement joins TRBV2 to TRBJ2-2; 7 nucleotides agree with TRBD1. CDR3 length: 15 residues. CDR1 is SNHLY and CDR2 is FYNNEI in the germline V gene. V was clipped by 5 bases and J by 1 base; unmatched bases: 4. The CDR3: CASSPGTVNTGELFF. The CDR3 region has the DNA TGTGCCAGCAGTCCCGGGACAGTGAACACCGGGGAGCTGTTTTTT. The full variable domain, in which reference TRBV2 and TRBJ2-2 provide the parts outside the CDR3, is EPEVTQTPSHQVTQMGQEVILRCVPISNHLYFYWYRQILGQKVEFLVSFYNNEISEKSEIFDDQFSVERPDGSNFTLKIRSTKLEDSAMYFCASSPGTVNTGELFFGEGSRLTVL.

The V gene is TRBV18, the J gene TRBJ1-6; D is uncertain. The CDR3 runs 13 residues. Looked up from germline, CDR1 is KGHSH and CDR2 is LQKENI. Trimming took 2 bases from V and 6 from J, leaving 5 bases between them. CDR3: CASSPDTNSPLHF. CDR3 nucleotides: TGTGCCAGCTCACCAGACACTAATTCACCCCTCCACTTT.

CDR3 coding DNA: TGTGCCAGCAGCCTGTGGGAGGGGGCAACGGATGGCTACACCTTC. Protein: CASSLWEGATDGYTF. V usage is TRBV9 and J usage is TRBJ1-2; TRBD1 matches at 7 bases. V gave up 4 bases and J gave up 6 bases; unmatched junction bases: 12. From germline, CDR1 is SGDLS and CDR2 YYNGEE. CDR3 length equals 15 residues.

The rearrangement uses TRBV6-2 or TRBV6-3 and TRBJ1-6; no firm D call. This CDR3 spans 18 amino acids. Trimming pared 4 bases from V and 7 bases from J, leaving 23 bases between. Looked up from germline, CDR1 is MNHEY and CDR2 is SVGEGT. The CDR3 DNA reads TGTGCCAGCAGTTCTAAAGGGCCTCTTTCGACCCAAAATTCACCCCTCCACTTT. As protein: CASSSKGPLSTQNSPLHF.

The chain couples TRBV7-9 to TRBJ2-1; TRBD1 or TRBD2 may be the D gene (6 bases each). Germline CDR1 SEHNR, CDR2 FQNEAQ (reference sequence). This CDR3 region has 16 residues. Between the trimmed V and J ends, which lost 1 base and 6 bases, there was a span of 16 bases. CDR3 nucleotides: TGTGCCAGCAGCTTAGATAGGGACTTCAGGGGCAATGAGCAGTTCTTC. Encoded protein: CASSLDRDFRGNEQFF.

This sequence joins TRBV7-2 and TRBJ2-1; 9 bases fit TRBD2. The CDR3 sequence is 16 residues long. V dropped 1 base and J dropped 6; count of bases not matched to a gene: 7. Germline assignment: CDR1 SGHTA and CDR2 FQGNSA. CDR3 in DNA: TGTGCCAGCAGCTTAGATATAGCGGGAGCTCTCAATGAGCAGTTCTTC. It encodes CASSLDIAGALNEQFF.

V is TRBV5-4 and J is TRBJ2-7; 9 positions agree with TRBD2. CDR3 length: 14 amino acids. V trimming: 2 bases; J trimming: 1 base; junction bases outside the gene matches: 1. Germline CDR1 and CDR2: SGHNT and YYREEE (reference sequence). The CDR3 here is CASSFSGSSYEQYF. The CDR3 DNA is TGTGCCAGCAGCTTTAGCGGGAGTTCCTACGAGCAGTACTTC.